These T cell receptor beta chains were read from a single sample in a study of early T cells in non-severe SARS-CoV-2 infection. TCRdb itself ran the 5' RACE reads through MiXCR, one entry per CDR3 protein. The data hold around 55,000 distinct CDR3 sequences, with under 15% observed a single time. The sample comprised whole blood. These receptors came from an adult who was a healthcare worker with PCR-confirmed SARS-CoV-2 infection or an uninfected control (not recorded which). Each CDR3 is given with its conserved first and last residue. D genes are given only for firm matches. Expanded clones get a size class; other rows say once, few or many, or leave the size out.

>TRBV7-3|TRBD2|.|TRBJ2-3
CASSLLPAGGHATDTQYF
TGTGCCAGCAGCTTATTGCCAGCGGGGGGCCATGCCACAGATACGCAGTATTTT
>TRBV29-1|.|.|TRBJ2-1
CSVKGWGINEQFF
TGCAGCGTTAAGGGTTGGGGAATCAATGAGCAGTTCTTC
>TRBV12-3/TRBV12-4|TRBD1|.|TRBJ1-2
CASSLATGGWYGYTF
TGTGCCAGCAGTTTAGCGACAGGGGGCTGGTATGGCTACACCTTC
>TRBV7-9|.|many|TRBJ2-2
CAPLGPAGELFF
TGTGCCCCCCTCGGGCCTGCCGGGGAGCTGTTTTTT
>TRBV5-5|.|many|TRBJ2-4
CASSLEGRPPVNIQYF
TGTGCCAGCAGCTTGGAGGGGCGGCCCCCTGTGAACATTCAGTACTTC
>TRBV4-1|.|many|TRBJ1-1
CASSQDPGSWDTEAFF
TGCGCCAGCAGCCAAGATCCAGGGTCTTGGGACACTGAAGCTTTCTTT
>TRBV11-2|.|few|TRBJ2-1
CASSLGAPLLYNEQFF
TGTGCCAGCAGCTTAGGGGCTCCTCTCCTCTACAATGAGCAGTTCTTC
>TRBV7-9|.|.|TRBJ2-5
CASSSKGETQYF
TGTGCCAGCAGCTCAAAAGGGGAGACCCAGTACTTC
>TRBV6-6|.|many|TRBJ2-3
CASSYPRQSTDTQYF
TGTGCCAGCAGTTACCCCCGCCAGAGTACAGATACGCAGTATTTT
>TRBV5-4|.|few|TRBJ2-3
CASSLNANTDTQYF
TGTGCCAGCAGCTTGAATGCGAACACAGATACGCAGTATTTT
>TRBV6-6|TRBD2|few|TRBJ2-3
CASSTPRGDDTQYF
TGTGCCAGCAGTACCCCGCGGGGGGACGATACGCAGTATTTT
>TRBV6-2/TRBV6-3|.|few|TRBJ1-2
CASSYSMSGGYTF
TGTGCCAGCAGTTACTCGATGTCAGGTGGCTACACCTTC
>TRBV7-3|TRBD1|many|TRBJ2-2
CASSFSRDRAGELFF
TGTGCCAGCAGCTTCTCCCGGGACAGGGCCGGGGAGCTGTTTTTT
>TRBV28|.|few|TRBJ1-3
CASSSTGVRTSGNTIYF
TGTGCCAGCAGTTCCACGGGAGTACGGACCTCTGGAAACACCATATATTTT
>TRBV18|.|few|TRBJ2-3
CASSPDRGLATDTQYF
TGTGCCAGCTCACCGGACAGAGGGTTAGCAACAGATACGCAGTATTTT
>TRBV3-1|.|few|TRBJ2-1
CASSQYPGTVRFF
TGTGCCAGCAGCCAATATCCCGGGACTGTTCGGTTCTTC
>TRBV4-3|.|.|TRBJ1-2
CASSQDWKGPSYGYTF
TGCGCCAGCAGCCAAGATTGGAAGGGGCCCAGCTATGGCTACACCTTC
>TRBV24-1|.|many|TRBJ2-1
CARLRTTIGDVEQFF
TGTGCCCGGCTCCGGACAACAATAGGGGATGTTGAGCAGTTCTTC
>TRBV20-1|TRBD1|many|TRBJ2-7
CSALKGAREQYF
TGCAGTGCTCTGAAGGGGGCGCGAGAGCAGTACTTC
>TRBV7-2|TRBD1|few|TRBJ2-1
CASSFAGTGDEQFF
TGTGCCAGCAGCTTTGCAGGGACAGGGGATGAGCAGTTCTTC
>TRBV6-1|.|many|TRBJ2-1
CASQQYNEQFF
TGTGCCAGCCAACAGTACAATGAGCAGTTCTTC
>TRBV19|.|.|TRBJ1-2
CASSIPTGIYGYTF
TGTGCCAGTAGTATACCTACAGGAATCTATGGCTACACCTTC